This entry describes one TCR beta chain. A read error may be the cause here, since a much bigger clone is one base away. Trimming left V 4 bases short and J 4 bases short, with 2 bases between. CDR1 is DFQATT and CDR2 is SNEGSKA in the germline V gene (reference sequence). The CDR3 runs to 10 residues. It was with a sample-barcoded 5' primer and a J-beta primer mix that a second PCR of roughly 6 to 11 cycles was run. TCRdb re-analysed the 5' RACE reads in MiXCR, keeping a single row per CDR3 protein. This table holds about 1,400,000 distinct CDR3 sequences, roughly 60% found once. The sample comes from a study of blood T cells in healthy people across ages. Overall study: In model experiments, template switching was able to capture about one barcoded beta molecule for every two T cells that were present.

Sequenced sample: blood. The clonotype comes from a man aged 18 to 30 in good health. The chain has TRBV20-1 and TRBJ2-1; D is uncertain. Written as DNA, the CDR3 is TGCAGTGCTATTTACAATGAGCAGTTCTTC. Encoded protein: CSAIYNEQFF.